This T cell receptor (beta chain) was identified in a study of post-analysis software for immune sequencing data. At the level of the study: Included among the disease courses, which were recorded for the cohort, were relapsing-remitting, secondary progressive and progressive-relapsing multiple sclerosis. Regarding the study as a whole: The study found TRBV5-6, TRBV5-1 and TRBV20-1 among four to six TRBV segments more frequent in patients than controls.

As for this clonotype: Its antigen is undetermined.

Unique molecular identifiers featured in each of the TCR beta cDNA libraries. Each CDR3 protein is one row after TCRdb ran MiXCR on the PCR reads. The sample has roughly 600,000 distinct CDR3 sequences; roughly 40% are singletons. J lost 2 bases, V lost 3 bases, and 6 bases had no gene match. CDR3 size: 15 residues. The germline V gene has CDR1 SQVTM and CDR2 ANQGSEA. The source material was blood. The TCR comes from a girl under 18 with multiple sclerosis. This rearrangement joins TRBV29-1 to TRBJ2-1; the match to TRBD1 covers 8 bases. CDR3 in DNA: TGCAGCGTTGAGTCAGACAGGGGACCCTACAATGAGCAGTTCTTC. This sequence encodes CSVESDRGPYNEQFF.